The present entry profiles one T cell receptor (beta chain) with its context. The source of the sample is a study of Ad26.COV2.S vaccination and SARS-CoV-2 variants. As to treatment: roughly 18 received Ad26.COV2.S at low or high dose, single or two shots; several received placebo; per-sample allocation not given. Day 63 following the first vaccine or placebo injection was when the samples were taken. CDR1 and CDR2 from the germline V gene are SGHDT and YYEEEE. The CDR3 extends over 13 amino acids. V lost 0 bases and J 7 bases, leaving 11 bases between the germline ends. The data were produced by immunoSEQ multiplex PCR, yet TCRdb's version contains in-frame clones alone and is incomplete. The sample contains 440,000 or so clones, about 90% of which appear only once.

The V and J genes are TRBV5-6 and TRBJ2-7, with D perhaps TRBD1 (5 bases). Sequences were derived from peripheral blood, sampled in a trial of Ad26.COV2.S vaccine versus placebo. This clonotype originated in a person aged 18-65 years who received the Ad26.COV2.S COVID-19 vaccine or a placebo. The CDR3: CASSLGSGWEQYF. CDR3 nucleotides: TGTGCCAGCAGCTTGGGTTCAGGGTGGGAGCAGTACTTC.